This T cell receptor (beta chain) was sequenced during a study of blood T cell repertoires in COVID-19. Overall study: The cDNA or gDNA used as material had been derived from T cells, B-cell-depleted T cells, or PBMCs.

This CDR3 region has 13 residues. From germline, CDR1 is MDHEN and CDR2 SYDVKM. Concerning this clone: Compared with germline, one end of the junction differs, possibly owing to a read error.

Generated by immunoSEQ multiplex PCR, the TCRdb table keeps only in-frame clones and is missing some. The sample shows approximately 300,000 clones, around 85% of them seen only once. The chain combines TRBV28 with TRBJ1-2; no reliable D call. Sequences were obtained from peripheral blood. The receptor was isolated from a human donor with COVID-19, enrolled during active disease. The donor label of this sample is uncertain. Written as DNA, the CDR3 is TGTGCCAGCACCCTTTCCCCTAACCATGGCTACACCTTC. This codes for CASTLSPNHGYTF.